The 9 T cell receptor beta chains given below trace back to one sample, sequenced in a study of T cells in Graves' hyperthyroidism and ophthalmopathy. RNA transcripts provided the source from which TCR beta CDR3 regions were amplified. Researchers ran a first-round RT-PCR on the TCR CDR3 using the HTBI primer set. TCRdb reprocessed the multiplex PCR reads via MiXCR and lists one record per CDR3 protein. This sample has nearly 600,000 distinct CDR3 sequences, with 14% found just once. What was sequenced was blood. Receptors were obtained from a woman aged 25 to 45 with Graves' hyperthyroidism that later progressed to Graves' ophthalmopathy.

This clonotype appeared many times. The chain combines TRBV3-1 with TRBJ1-1; D is perhaps TRBD1 (6 bases). Germline lookup yields CDR1 LGHDT and CDR2 YNNKEL (reference sequence). Trimming removed 1 base from V and 6 bases from J, with 15 bases in between. The CDR3 extends over 15 amino acids. The CDR3 DNA reads as TGTGCCAGCAGCCAAGCTAGAAGGGACACGGCTGAAGCTTTCTTT. Encoded protein: CASSQARRDTAEAFF.

The chain recombines TRBV3-1 with TRBJ1-6; D is ambiguous. Trimming pared 4 bases from V and 8 bases from J, leaving 12 bases between. In germline, CDR1 is LGHDT, CDR2 YNNKEL (reference sequence). The CDR3 contains 14 residues. In DNA, the CDR3 is TGTGCCAGCAGCCTTAAATTAAGTGATTCACCCCTCCACTTT. It yields the protein CASSLKLSDSPLHF.

This clonotype was detected ten times or more. The V gene is TRBV12-3 or TRBV12-4, the J gene TRBJ1-5; D is uncertain. This CDR3 is built from 14 residues. V gave up 3 bases and J gave up 2 bases, with 8 bases separating them. The CDR3 DNA is TGTGCCAGCAGTTTGAGAAGGGGCAATCAGCCCCAGCATTTT. Amino acids: CASSLRRGNQPQHF.

This clonotype was counted at least ten times. The chain links TRBV20-1 to TRBJ2-2; possible D gene TRBD2, 5 bases. The CDR3 totals 15 residues. Germline loops: CDR1 DFQATT, CDR2 SNEGSKA (reference sequence). Trimming shortened V by 3 bases and J by 0 bases, and 11 bases separated the two germline ends. The CDR3 DNA sequence: TGCAGTGCTAGGAGGAGCGGAGCGAACACCGGGGAGCTGTTTTTT. Its protein is CSARRSGANTGELFF.

Ten or more counts support this clonotype. J is TRBJ2-7 and V is TRBV2, with D perhaps matching TRBD2 (6 bases). The CDR3 extends over 14 amino acids. Trimming pared 5 bases from V and 0 bases from J, leaving 11 bases between. The germline V gene has CDR1 SNHLY and CDR2 FYNNEI. This CDR3 reads CASSRSGPSYEQYF. CDR3 bases: TGTGCCAGCAGTAGGAGCGGGCCCTCCTACGAGCAGTACTTC.

This clonotype has at least ten counts. The V gene is TRBV6-1, the J gene TRBJ2-7; D gene ambiguous. The length of the CDR3 is 11 residues. V was trimmed by 6 bases and J by 3 bases, leaving 6 bases between them. The V gene's germline CDR1 is MNHNS and CDR2 SASEGT. The DNA for the CDR3 is TGTGCCAGCAGAGACAACTACGAGCAGTACTTC. This codes for CASRDNYEQYF.

The gene calls are TRBV24-1 and TRBJ1-2; tentatively, D is TRBD1 (5 bases). The germline V gene has CDR1 KGHDR and CDR2 SFDVKD. V was clipped by 9 bases and J by 1 base, with 8 bases between them. This CDR3 has 12 amino acids. This chain's CDR3 is CATAGNNYGYTF. The CDR3 nucleotides read TGTGCCACCGCAGGGAATAACTATGGCTACACCTTC.

This chain joins TRBV18 and TRBJ2-7; 15 bases align to TRBD2. The trim removed 4 bases at V and 1 base at J, leaving 8 bases unmatched. This CDR3 comprises 18 residues. The V gene's germline CDR1 is KGHSH and CDR2 LQKENI. In nucleotides, the CDR3 is TGTGCCAGCTCACTCAACGGACTAGCGGGAGGGTCTTCCTACGAGCAGTACTTC. Its protein is CASSLNGLAGGSSYEQYF.

This clonotype came up a few times. This chain links TRBV7-2 with TRBJ2-3; D is undetermined. The germline gives CDR1 SGHTA, CDR2 FQGNSA. The CDR3 runs 14 residues. V dropped 3 bases and J dropped 2 bases, with 9 bases sitting between them. In nucleotides, the CDR3 is TGTGCCAGCAGCTTGGGCACAATCACAGATACGCAGTATTTT. This encodes CASSLGTITDTQYF. Based on the CDR3 plus reference TRBV7-2 and TRBJ2-3, the full variable domain is GAGVSQSPSNKVTEKGKDVELRCDPISGHTALYWYRQSLGQGLEFLIYFQGNSAPDKSGLPSDRFSAERTGGSVSTLTIQRTQQEDSAVYLCASSLGTITDTQYFGPGTRLTVL.